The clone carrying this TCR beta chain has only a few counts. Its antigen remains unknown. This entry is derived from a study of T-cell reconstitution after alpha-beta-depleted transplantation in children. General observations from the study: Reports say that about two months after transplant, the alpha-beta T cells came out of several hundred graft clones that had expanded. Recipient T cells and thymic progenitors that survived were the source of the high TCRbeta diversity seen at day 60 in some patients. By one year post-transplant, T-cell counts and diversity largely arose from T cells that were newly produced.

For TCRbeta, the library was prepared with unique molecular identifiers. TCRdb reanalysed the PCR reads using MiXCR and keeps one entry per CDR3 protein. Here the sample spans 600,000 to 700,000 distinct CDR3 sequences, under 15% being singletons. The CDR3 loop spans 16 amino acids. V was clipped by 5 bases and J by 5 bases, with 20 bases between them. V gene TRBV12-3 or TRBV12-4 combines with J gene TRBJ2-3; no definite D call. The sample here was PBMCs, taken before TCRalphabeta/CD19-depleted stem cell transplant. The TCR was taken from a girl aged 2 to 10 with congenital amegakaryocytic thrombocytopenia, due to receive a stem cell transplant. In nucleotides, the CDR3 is TGTGCCAGCAGTCTCATGACGGCAGTTGGGCAAGATACGCAGTATTTT. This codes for CASSLMTAVGQDTQYF.